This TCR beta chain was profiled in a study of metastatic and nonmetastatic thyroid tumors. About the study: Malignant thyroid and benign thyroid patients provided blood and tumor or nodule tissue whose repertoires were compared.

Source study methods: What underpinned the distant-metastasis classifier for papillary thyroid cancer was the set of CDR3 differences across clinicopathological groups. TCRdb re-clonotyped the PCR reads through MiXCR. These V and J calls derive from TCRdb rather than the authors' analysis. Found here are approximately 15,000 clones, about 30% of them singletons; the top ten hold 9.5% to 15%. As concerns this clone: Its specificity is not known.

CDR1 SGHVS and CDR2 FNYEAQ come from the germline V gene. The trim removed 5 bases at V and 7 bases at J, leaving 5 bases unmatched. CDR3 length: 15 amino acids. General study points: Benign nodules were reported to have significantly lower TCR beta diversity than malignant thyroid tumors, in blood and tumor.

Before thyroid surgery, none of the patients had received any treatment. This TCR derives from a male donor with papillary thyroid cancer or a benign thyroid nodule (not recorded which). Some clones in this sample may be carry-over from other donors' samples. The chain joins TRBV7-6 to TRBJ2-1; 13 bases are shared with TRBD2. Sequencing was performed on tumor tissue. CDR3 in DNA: TGTGCCAGCAGCCTACGACTAGCGGGGGGTAATGAGCAGTTCTTC. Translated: CASSLRLAGGNEQFF.